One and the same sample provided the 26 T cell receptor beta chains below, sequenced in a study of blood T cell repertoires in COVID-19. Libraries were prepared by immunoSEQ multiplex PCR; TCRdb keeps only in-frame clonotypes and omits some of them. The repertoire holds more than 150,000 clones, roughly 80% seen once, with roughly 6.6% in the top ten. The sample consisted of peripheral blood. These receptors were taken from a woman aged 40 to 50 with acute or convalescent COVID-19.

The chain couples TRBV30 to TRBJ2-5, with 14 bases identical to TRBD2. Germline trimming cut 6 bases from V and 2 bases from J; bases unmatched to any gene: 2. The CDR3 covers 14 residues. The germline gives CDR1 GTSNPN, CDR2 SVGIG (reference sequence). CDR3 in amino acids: CACRLAGGQETQYF. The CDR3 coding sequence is TGTGCCTGCAGACTAGCGGGGGGGCAAGAGACCCAGTACTTC.

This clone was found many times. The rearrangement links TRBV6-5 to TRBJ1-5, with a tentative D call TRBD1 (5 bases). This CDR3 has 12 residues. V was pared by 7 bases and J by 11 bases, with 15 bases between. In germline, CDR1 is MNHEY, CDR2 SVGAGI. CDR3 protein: CASMGPRVAQHF. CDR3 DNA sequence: TGTGCCAGCATGGGGCCCCGGGTTGCCCAGCATTTT.

CDR3 sequence: CASSPDRDYSNQPQHF. The CDR3 DNA is TGTGCCAGCAGTCCGGACAGAGATTATAGCAATCAGCCCCAGCATTTT. This chain connects TRBV28 to TRBJ1-5, with D maybe TRBD1 (6 bases). The V end lost 5 bases, the J end lost 0 bases, and 14 bases lay between the germline ends. Germline V gives CDR1 MDHEN, CDR2 SYDVKM. The length of the CDR3 is 16 residues.

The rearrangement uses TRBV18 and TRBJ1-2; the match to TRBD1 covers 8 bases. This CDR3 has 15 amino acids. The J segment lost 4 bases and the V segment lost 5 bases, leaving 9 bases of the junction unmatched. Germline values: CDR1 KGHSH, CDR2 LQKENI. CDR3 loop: CASSASQGAGYGYTF. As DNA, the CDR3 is TGTGCCAGCTCAGCCTCCCAGGGGGCGGGCTATGGCTACACCTTC.

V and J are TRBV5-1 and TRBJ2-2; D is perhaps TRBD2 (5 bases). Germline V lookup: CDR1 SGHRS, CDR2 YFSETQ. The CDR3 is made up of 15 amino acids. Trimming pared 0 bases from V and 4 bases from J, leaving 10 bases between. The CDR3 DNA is TGCGCCAGCAGCTTGGTCTCTGCGGGCACCGGGGAGCTGTTTTTT. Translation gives CASSLVSAGTGELFF.

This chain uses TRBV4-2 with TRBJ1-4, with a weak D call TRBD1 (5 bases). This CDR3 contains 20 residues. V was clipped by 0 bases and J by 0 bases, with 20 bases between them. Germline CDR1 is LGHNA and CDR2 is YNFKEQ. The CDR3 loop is CASSQDVFTTVPTTNEKLFF. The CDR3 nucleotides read TGTGCCAGCAGCCAAGATGTTTTCACGACAGTCCCTACAACTAATGAAAAACTGTTTTTT.

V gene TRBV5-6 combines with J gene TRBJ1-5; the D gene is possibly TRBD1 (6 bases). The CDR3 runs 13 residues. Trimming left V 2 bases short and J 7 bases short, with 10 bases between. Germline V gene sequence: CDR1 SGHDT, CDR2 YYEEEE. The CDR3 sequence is CASSLWGQQPQHF. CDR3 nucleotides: TGTGCCAGCAGCTTATGGGGGCAGCAGCCCCAGCATTTT.

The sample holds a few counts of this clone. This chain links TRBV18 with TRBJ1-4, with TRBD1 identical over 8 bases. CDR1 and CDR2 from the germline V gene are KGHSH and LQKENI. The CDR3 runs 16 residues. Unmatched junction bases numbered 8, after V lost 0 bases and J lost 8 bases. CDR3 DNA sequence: TGTGCCAGCTCACCACCTTCCGGGACAGGAGGAGAAAAACTGTTTTTT. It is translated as CASSPPSGTGGEKLFF.

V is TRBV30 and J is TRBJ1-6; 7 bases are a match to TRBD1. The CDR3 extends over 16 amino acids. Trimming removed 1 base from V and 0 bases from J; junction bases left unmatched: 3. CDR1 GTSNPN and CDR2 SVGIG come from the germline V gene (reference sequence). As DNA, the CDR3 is TGTGCCTGGAGTGGGGACAGCATCTCCTATAATTCACCCCTCCACTTT. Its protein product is CAWSGDSISYNSPLHF.

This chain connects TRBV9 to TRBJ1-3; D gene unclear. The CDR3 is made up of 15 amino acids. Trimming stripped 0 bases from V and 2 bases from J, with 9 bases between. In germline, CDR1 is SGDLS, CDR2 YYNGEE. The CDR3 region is CASSVVGVPGNTIYF. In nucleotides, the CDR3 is TGTGCCAGCAGCGTAGTCGGGGTCCCTGGAAACACCATATATTTT.

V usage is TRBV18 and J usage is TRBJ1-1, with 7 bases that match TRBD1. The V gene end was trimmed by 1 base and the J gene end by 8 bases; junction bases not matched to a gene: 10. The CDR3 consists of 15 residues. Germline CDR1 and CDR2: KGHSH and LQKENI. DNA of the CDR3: TGTGCCAGCTCACCACGCGCCGGGACAGAGAACGAAGCTTTCTTT. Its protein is CASSPRAGTENEAFF.

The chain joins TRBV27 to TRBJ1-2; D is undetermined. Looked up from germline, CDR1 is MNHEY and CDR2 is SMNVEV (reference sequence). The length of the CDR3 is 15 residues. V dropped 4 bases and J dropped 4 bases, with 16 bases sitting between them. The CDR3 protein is CASSSSGIYSYGYTF. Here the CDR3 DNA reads TGTGCCAGCAGTTCCTCCGGGATTTACTCCTATGGCTACACCTTC.

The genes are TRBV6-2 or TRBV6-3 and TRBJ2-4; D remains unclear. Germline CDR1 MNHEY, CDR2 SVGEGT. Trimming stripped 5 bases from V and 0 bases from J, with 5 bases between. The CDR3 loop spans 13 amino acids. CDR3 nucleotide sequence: TGTGCCAGCAGTCGACTAGCCAAAAACATTCAGTACTTC. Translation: CASSRLAKNIQYF.

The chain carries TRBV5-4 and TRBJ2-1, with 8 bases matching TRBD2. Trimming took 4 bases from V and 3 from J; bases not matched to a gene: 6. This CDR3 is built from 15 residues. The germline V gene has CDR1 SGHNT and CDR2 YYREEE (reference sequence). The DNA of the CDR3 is TGTGCCAGCAGCCTCAGCGGGAGTGGCTACAATGAGCAGTTCTTC. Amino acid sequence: CASSLSGSGYNEQFF.

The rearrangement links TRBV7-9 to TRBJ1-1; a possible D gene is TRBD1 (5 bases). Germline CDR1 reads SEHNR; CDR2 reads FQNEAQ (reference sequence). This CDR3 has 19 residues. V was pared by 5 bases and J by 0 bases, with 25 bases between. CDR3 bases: TGTGCCAGCAGCCCTGTGGGCAGGGCAGGAGGGCTCATGAACACTGAAGCTTTCTTT. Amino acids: CASSPVGRAGGLMNTEAFF.

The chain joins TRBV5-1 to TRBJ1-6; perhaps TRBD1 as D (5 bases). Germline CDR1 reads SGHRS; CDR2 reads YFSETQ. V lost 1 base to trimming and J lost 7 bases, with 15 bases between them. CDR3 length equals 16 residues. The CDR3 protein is CASSLRARGQNSPLHF. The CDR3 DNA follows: TGCGCCAGCAGCTTGAGAGCAAGGGGTCAGAATTCACCCCTCCACTTT.

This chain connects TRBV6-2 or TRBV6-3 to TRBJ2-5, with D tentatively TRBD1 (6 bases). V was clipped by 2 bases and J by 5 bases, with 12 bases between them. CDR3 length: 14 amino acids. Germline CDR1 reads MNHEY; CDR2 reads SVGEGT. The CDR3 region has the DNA TGTGCCAGCAGTTACGGGGGCAGGGAGGAGACCCAGTACTTC. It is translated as CASSYGGREETQYF.

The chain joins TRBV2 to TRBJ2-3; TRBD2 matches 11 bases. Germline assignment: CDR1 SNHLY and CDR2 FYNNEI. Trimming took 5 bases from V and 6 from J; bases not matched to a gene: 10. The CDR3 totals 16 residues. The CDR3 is CASSTGTSGLWDTQYF. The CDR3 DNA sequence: TGTGCCAGCAGTACTGGGACTAGCGGTTTGTGGGATACGCAGTATTTT. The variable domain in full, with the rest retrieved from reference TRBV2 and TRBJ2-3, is EPEVTQTPSHQVTQMGQEVILRCVPISNHLYFYWYRQILGQKVEFLVSFYNNEISEKSEIFDDQFSVERPDGSNFTLKIRSTKLEDSAMYFCASSTGTSGLWDTQYFGPGTRLTVL.

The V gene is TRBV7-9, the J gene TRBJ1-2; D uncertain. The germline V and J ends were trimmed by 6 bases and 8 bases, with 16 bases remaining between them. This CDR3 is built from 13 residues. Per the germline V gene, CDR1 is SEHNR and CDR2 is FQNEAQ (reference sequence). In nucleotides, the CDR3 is TGTGCCAGCAGATGGGCCTCTTCGATCGGCTACACCTTC. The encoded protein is CASRWASSIGYTF.

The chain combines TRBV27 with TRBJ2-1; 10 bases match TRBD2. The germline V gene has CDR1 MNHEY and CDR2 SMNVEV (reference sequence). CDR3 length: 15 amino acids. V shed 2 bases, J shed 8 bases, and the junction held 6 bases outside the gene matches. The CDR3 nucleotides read TGTGCCAGCAGTTTAACCCAGCGGGGGGGCGATGAGCAGTTCTTC. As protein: CASSLTQRGGDEQFF.

The CDR3 sequence is CASSLGLSPYNEQFF. The CDR3 bases are TGTGCCAGCAGTTTGGGGCTGTCCCCCTACAATGAGCAGTTCTTC. The chain carries TRBV28 and TRBJ2-1; a possible D gene is TRBD1 (5 bases). The CDR3 totals 15 residues. V lost 3 bases to trimming and J lost 2 bases, with 11 bases between them. CDR1 and CDR2 (germline): MDHEN, SYDVKM.

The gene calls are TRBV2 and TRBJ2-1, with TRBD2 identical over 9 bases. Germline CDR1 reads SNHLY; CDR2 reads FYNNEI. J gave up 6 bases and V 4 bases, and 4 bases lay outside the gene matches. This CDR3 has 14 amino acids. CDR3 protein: CASSAWTSVNEQFF. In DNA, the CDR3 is TGTGCCAGCAGTGCCTGGACTAGCGTCAATGAGCAGTTCTTC.

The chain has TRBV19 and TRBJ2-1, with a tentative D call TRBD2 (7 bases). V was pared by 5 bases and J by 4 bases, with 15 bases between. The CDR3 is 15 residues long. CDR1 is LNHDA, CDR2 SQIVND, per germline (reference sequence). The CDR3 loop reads CASSPEGGGYNEQFF. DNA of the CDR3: TGTGCCAGTAGTCCTGAGGGGGGGGGATACAATGAGCAGTTCTTC.

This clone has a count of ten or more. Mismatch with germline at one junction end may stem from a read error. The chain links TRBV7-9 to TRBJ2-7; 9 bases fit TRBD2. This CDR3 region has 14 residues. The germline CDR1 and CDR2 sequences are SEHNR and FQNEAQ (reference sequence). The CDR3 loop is CASSPLAGPSNQHF. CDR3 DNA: TGTGCCAGCAGCCCTCTAGCGGGACCATCCAATCAGCACTTC. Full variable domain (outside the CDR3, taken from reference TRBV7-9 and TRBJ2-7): DTGVSQNPRHKITKRGQNVTFRCDPISEHNRLYWYRQTLGQGPEFLTYFQNEAQLEKSRLLSDRFSAERPKGSFSTLEIQRTEQGDSAMYLCASSPLAGPSNQHFGPGTRLTVT.

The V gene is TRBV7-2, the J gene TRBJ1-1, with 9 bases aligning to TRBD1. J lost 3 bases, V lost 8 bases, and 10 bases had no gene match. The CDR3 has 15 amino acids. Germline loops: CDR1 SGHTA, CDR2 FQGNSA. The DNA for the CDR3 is TGTGCCAGCCGGCCAAACAGGGGGCCCTACACTGAAGCTTTCTTT. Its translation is CASRPNRGPYTEAFF.

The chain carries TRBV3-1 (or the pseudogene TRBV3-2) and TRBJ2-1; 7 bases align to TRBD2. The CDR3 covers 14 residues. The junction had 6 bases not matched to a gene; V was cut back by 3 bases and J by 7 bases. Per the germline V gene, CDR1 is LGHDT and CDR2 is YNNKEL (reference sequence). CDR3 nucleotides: TGTGCCAGCAGCCAGGCGGGAGAGTTAAATGAGCAGTTCTTC. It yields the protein CASSQAGELNEQFF.